This is a list of T cell receptor beta chains from one sample in a study of T cells in Graves' hyperthyroidism and ophthalmopathy. Via MiXCR, TCRdb re-called the multiplex PCR reads, giving one row per CDR3 protein. The sample yields around 520,000 distinct CDR3 sequences, approximately 25% seen once. Sequenced material: blood. The source of these receptors is a woman aged 25 to 39 with Graves' ophthalmopathy. Each CDR3 is given with its conserved first and last residue. D genes are given only for firm matches. The size field is filled for only some rows; it gives once, few, many or a size class.

D | size | J | V | CDR3 | DNA
TRBD1 | many | TRBJ2-7 | TRBV6-5 | CASSYSGTGLPYEQYF | TGTGCCAGCAGTTACTCCGGGACAGGATTACCCTACGAGCAGTACTTC
- | - | TRBJ2-1 | TRBV18 | CASSDRGPSYNEQFF | TGTGCCAGCTCAGATCGGGGGCCCTCCTACAATGAGCAGTTCTTC
TRBD1 | many | TRBJ1-2 | TRBV12-3/TRBV12-4 | CASSLGTGRGYTF | TGTGCCAGCAGTTTAGGGACAGGCCGTGGCTACACCTTC
TRBD2 | many | TRBJ2-2 | TRBV5-5 | CASSPGGGRTGELFF | TGTGCCAGCAGCCCCGGGGGGGGGCGAACCGGGGAGCTGTTTTTT
TRBD1 | - | TRBJ1-2 | TRBV20-1 | CSARGTGEDGYTF | TGCAGTGCTAGGGGGACAGGGGAGGATGGCTACACCTTC
- | - | TRBJ1-5 | TRBV12-3/TRBV12-4 | CASSLDDQPQHF | TGTGCCAGCAGTTTGGACGATCAGCCCCAGCATTTT
- | - | TRBJ1-2 | TRBV9 | CASSESPEARYGYTF | TGTGCCAGCAGCGAGAGTCCCGAGGCTCGTTATGGCTACACCTTC
TRBD2 | many | TRBJ2-2 | TRBV20-1 | CSARGLAVNTGELFF | TGCAGTGCTCGGGGACTAGCGGTGAACACCGGGGAGCTGTTTTTT
- | many | TRBJ2-5 | TRBV12-3/TRBV12-4 | CASSDLGQETQYF | TGTGCCAGCAGCGACCTGGGGCAAGAGACCCAGTACTTC
- | - | TRBJ2-2 | TRBV29-1 | CSGGTGELFF | TGCAGCGGGGGAACCGGGGAGCTGTTTTTT
TRBD1 | - | TRBJ1-5 | TRBV19 | CASSRKDPGQGKPNQPQHF | TGTGCCAGTAGCCGAAAGGATCCGGGACAGGGTAAACCAAATCAGCCCCAGCATTTT
- | many | TRBJ1-1 | TRBV27 | CASSDSLNTEAFF | TGTGCCAGCAGTGACAGCTTGAACACTGAAGCTTTCTTT
- | few | TRBJ1-1 | TRBV6-1 | CASSEEGWAEAFF | TGTGCCAGCAGTGAAGAAGGGTGGGCTGAAGCTTTCTTT
TRBD2 | many | TRBJ2-5 | TRBV28 | CAGSSRLAETQYF | TGTGCCGGCAGTTCACGACTAGCGGAGACCCAGTACTTC
- | - | TRBJ2-2 | TRBV19 | CASSTGRLAGELFF | TGTGCCAGTAGTACTGGACGATTAGCCGGGGAGCTGTTTTTT
- | many | TRBJ2-1 | TRBV24-1 | CATSDFGGRNEQFF | TGTGCCACCAGTGATTTTGGGGGGCGGAATGAGCAGTTCTTC
- | many | TRBJ2-7 | TRBV5-1 | CASSTGQGREQYF | TGCGCCAGCAGCACCGGACAAGGGCGCGAGCAGTACTTC
- | many | TRBJ1-1 | TRBV20-1 | CSAARRLNTEAFF | TGCAGTGCTGCCCGACGCTTGAACACTGAAGCTTTCTTT